The clone carrying this TCR beta chain was recorded many times. Its specificity is not known. The V gene lost 3 bases and the J gene lost 1 base, with 6 bases spanning the gap. This CDR3 region has 13 residues. Germline V gene sequence: CDR1 LNHDA, CDR2 SQIVND (reference sequence). This sample was taken from a study of Graves' ophthalmopathy and Graves' hyperthyroidism. Study overall: The authors collected peripheral blood at initial diagnosis, before any treatment. Notes on the study in general: Most thyroid clonotypes with frequency above 0.001 were detected in blood too. With roughly 65% sensitivity and about 74% specificity, the model predicted ophthalmopathy progression.

Clinical symptoms, serum thyroxine, TRAb, thyroid ultrasound and orbital computed tomography formed the basis of diagnosis. TCR beta CDR3 amplification used RNA transcripts. First-round RT-PCR with HTBI primers preceded a second-round multiplex PCR. TCRdb called the multiplex PCR reads again in MiXCR, with one record for every CDR3 protein. The table shows roughly 50,000 distinct CDR3 sequences, with less than 65% occurring only once. V usage is TRBV19 and J usage is TRBJ1-1; D gene uncertain. The sequence derives from an adult woman with Graves' ophthalmopathy. Sequencing used peripheral blood. The CDR3 region is CASSIEGNTEAFF. CDR3 sequence (DNA): TGTGCCAGTAGTATCGAGGGGAACACTGAAGCTTTCTTT. Full variable domain (missing parts from reference TRBV19 and TRBJ1-1): DGGITQSPKYLFRKEGQNVTLSCEQNLNHDAMYWYRQDPGQGLRLIYYSQIVNDFQKGDIAEGYSVSREKKESFPLTVTSAQKNPTAFYLCASSIEGNTEAFFGQGTRLTVV.